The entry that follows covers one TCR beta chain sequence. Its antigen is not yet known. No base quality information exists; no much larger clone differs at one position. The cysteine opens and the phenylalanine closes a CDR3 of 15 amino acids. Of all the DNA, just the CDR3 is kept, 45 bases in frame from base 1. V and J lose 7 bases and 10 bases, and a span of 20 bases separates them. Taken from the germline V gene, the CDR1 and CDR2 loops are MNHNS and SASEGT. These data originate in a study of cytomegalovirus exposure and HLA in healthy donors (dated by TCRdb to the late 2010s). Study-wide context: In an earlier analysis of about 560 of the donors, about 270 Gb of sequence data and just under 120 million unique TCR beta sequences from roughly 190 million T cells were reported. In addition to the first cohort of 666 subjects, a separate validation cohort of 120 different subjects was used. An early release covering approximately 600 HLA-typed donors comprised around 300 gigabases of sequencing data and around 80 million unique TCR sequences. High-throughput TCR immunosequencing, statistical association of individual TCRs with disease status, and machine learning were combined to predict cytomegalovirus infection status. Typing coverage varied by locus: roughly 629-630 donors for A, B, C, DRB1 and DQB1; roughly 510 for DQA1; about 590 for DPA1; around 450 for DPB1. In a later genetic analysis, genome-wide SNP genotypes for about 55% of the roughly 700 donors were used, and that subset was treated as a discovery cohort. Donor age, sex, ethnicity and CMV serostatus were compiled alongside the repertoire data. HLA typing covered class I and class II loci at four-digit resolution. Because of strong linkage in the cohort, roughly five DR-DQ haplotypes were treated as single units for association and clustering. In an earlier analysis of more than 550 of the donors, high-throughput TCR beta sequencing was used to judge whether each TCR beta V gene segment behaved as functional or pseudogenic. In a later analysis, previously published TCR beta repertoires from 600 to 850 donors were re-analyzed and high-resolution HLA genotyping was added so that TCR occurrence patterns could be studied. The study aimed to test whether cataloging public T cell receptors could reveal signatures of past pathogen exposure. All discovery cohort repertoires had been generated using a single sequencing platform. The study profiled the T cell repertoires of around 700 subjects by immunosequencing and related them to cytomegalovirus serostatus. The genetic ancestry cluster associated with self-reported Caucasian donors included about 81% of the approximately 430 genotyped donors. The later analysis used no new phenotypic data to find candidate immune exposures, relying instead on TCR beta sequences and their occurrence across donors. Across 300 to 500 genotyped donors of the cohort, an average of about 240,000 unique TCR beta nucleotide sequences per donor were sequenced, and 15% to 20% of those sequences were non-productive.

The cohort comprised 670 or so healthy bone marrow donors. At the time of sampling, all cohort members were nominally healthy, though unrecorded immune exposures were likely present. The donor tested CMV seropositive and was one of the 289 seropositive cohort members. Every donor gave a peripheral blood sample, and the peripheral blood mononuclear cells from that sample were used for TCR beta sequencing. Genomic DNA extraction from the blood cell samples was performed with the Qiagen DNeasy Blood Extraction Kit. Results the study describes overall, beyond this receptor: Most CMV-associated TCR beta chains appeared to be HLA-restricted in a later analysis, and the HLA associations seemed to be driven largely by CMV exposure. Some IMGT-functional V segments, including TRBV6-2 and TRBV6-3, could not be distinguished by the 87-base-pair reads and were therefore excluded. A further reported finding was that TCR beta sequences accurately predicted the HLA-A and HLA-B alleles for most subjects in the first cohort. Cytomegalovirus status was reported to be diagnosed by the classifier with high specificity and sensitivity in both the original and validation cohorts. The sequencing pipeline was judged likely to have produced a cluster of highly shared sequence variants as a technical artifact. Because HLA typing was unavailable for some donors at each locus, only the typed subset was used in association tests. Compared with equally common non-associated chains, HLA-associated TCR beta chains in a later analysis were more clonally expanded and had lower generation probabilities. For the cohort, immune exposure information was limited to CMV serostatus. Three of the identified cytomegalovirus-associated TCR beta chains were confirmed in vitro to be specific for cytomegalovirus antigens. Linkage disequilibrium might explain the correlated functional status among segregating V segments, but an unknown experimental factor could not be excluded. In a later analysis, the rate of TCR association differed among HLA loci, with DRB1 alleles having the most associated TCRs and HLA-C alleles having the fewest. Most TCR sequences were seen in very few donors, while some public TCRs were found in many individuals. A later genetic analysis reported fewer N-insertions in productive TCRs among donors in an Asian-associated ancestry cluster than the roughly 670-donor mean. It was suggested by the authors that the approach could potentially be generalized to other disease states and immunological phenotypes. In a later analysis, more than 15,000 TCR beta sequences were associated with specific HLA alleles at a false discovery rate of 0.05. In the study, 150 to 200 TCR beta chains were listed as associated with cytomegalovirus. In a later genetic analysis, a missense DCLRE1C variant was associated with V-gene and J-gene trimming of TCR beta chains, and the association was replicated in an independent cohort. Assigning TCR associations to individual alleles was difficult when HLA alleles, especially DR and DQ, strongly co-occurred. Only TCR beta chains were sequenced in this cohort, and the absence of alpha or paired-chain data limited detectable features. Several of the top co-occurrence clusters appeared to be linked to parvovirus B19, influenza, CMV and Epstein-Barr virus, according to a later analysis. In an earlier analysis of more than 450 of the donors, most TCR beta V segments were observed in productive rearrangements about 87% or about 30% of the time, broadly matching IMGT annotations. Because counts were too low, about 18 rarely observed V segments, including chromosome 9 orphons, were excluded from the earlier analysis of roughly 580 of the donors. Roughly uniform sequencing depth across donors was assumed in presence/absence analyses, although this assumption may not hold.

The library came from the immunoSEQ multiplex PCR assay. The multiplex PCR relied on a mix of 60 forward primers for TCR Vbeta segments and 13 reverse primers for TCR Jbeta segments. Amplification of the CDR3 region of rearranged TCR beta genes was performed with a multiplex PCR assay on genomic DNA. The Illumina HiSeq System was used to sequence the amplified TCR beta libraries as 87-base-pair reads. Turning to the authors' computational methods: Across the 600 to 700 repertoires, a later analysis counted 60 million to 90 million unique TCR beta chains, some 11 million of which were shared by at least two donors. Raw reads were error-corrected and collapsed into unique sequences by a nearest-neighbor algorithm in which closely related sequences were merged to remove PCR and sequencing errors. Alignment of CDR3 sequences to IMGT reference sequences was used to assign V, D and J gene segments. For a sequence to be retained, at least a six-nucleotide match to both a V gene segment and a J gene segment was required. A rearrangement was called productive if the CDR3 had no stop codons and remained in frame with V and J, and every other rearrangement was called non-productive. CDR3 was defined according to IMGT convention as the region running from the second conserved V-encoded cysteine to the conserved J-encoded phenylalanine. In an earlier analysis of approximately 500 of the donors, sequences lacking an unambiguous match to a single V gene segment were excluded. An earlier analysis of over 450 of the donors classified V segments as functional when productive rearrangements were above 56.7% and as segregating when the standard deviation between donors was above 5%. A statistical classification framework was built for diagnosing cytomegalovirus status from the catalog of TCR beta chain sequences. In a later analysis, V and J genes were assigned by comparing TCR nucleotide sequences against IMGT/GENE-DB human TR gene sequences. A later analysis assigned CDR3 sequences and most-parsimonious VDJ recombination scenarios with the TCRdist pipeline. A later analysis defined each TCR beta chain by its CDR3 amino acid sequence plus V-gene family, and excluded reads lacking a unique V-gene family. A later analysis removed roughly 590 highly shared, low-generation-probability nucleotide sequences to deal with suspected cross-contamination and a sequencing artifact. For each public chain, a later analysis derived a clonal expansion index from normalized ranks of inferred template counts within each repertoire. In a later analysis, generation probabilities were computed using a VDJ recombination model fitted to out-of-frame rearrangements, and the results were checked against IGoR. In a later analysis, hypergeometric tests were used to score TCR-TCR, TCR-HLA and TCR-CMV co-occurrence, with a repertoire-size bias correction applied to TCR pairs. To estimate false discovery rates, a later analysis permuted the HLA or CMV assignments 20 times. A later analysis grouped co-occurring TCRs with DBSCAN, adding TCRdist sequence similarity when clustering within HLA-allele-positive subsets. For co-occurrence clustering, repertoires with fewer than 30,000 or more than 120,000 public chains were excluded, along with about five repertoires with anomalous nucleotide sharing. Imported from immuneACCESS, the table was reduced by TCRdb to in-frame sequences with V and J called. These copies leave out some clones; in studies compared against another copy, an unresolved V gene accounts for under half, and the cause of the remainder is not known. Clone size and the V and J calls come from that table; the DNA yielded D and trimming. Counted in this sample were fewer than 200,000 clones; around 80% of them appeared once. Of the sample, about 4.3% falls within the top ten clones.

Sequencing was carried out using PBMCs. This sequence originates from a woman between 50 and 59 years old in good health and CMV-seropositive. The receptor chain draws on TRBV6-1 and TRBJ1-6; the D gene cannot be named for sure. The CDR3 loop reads CASINTRGPGSPLHF. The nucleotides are TGTGCCAGCATAAACACGCGGGGTCCGGGGTCACCCCTCCACTTT.